The entry below gives a single TCR beta chain sequence along with its context. Its antigen is not known. The data originate from a study of cytomegalovirus exposure and HLA in healthy donors. Regarding the study as a whole: It was confirmed in vitro that three of the CMV-associated chains were specific for CMV antigens. A later analysis reportedly found that, within productive TCRs, an Asian-associated ancestry cluster had fewer N-insertions than the mean observed across the roughly 700 donors. Several V segments, TRBV6-2 and TRBV6-3 among them, could not be told apart and were dropped.

Primers for the PCR totalled 60 Vbeta and 13 Jbeta. Measured with immunoSEQ multiplex PCR; TCRdb has only the in-frame clones, and not every one. Of approximately 150,000 clones in the sample, roughly 79% are singletons; the top ten hold about 7.4%. The germline gives CDR1 ENHRY, CDR2 SYGVKD. The CDR3 contains 16 residues. Trimming stripped 2 bases from V and 5 bases from J, with 18 bases between. This TCR was recovered from a male donor in good health and CMV-seropositive. The chain links TRBV10-3 to TRBJ2-5, with D possibly matching TRBD1 (7 bases). Sequences were obtained from PBMCs. The CDR3 DNA follows: TGTGCCATCAGTGAGCCGGGGACAGCAGGAGGGGAGACCCAGTACTTC. This translates into CAISEPGTAGGETQYF.